The sequence of this TCR beta chain was determined in a study of T-cell reconstitution after alpha-beta-depleted transplantation in children. Trimming stripped 0 bases from V and 10 bases from J, with 9 bases between. Germline-derived CDR1 and CDR2 are LGHDT and YNNKEL (reference sequence). The CDR3 consists of 13 residues. A library of TCRbeta sequences, prepared with unique molecular identifiers, was generated. TCRdb re-called the PCR reads with MiXCR, one entry per CDR3 protein. Altogether some 140,000 distinct CDR3 sequences are present, 9.5% to 10% being singletons, with the ten largest covering approximately 25%. This clonotype came up a few times.

Sequences were derived from PBMCs, mostly from graft donor cells, sampled 180 days after TCRalphabeta/CD19-depleted stem cell transplant. V is TRBV3-1 and J is TRBJ1-4, with D uncertain. The receptor's source is a girl under three years old who had a stem cell transplant for combined immunodeficiency, so the T cells may come from the graft donor. The CDR3 region has the DNA TGTGCCAGCAGCCAAGAAGGGTTCGGAAAACTGTTTTTT. This codes for CASSQEGFGKLFF.